This T cell receptor beta chain was profiled in a study of T cell repertoires in cytomegalovirus infection. This clonotype was detected a few times. Its antigen is unknown. TCRdb used MiXCR to reprocess the reads, holding one entry per CDR3 protein. The table has roughly 860,000 distinct CDR3 sequences, roughly 33% seen once; the top ten hold over 10%. Deletions cut 1 base from V and 4 bases from J, with 18 bases between. Germline V gene lookup returns CDR1 LGHDT and CDR2 YNNKEL (reference sequence). The CDR3 is made up of 17 amino acids. The sample in question was cultured CD8+ T cells from PBMCs, obtained from culture after CMV antigen stimulation. The chain couples TRBV3-1 to TRBJ2-3, with D possibly being TRBD1 or TRBD2 (6 bases each). The source of this sequence is a human donor in good health (CMV status not recorded). Some clones in this sample may be carry-over from other donors' samples. The DNA of the CDR3 is TGTGCCAGCAGCCAAGCGGGGGCAGGTCGGCCCCCAGATACGCAGTATTTT. It encodes CASSQAGAGRPPDTQYF.